These 25 T cell receptor delta chains were all obtained from the same sample, sequenced in a study of gamma-delta T cells after stem cell transplantation. TCRdb made new clone calls on the RT-PCR reads using CATT. This table has about 2,100 delta-chain clones, 1% to 1.3% appearing once. Sequences were obtained from gamma-delta T cells. The receptors were sampled from a human donor. It is not recorded whose cells these are; they may come from a transplant donor.

By sample fraction, this clone is large. Other nucleotide sequences from this sample produce the same CDR3. The CDR3 protein is CACDTVRTGGYTATDKLIF. CDR3 bases: TGTGCCTGTGACACCGTCCGAACTGGGGGATATACCGCGACCGATAAACTCATCTTT. The chain couples TRDV2 to TRDJ1; 11 bases match TRDD3. The germline gives CDR1 GEAIGNYY, CDR2 EKD. Trimming took 0 bases from V and 2 from J; bases not matched to a gene: 13. CDR3 size: 19 residues.

By share of the sample, this clone is large (0.1 to 1%). The identical CDR3 is also encoded by other nucleotide sequences in the sample. DNA of the CDR3: TGTGCTCTTGGGGAACTAGTTTCCGAATACTGGGGGATATCGGAACTCATCTTT. This sequence encodes CALGELVSEYWGISELIF. The chain is built from TRDV1 and TRDJ1; 11 nucleotides line up with TRDD3. The CDR3 length is 18 residues. CDR1 and CDR2 (germline): TSWWSYY, QGS. V dropped 0 bases and J dropped 9; count of bases not matched to a gene: 15.

For this clone: The protein that TCRdb holds for this DNA derives from a much larger clone and differs from the translated DNA at residue 16, which likely indicates a read error; the protein shown here is translated from the DNA. The CDR3 here is CACDTWGKSDSWDTRRMFF. In nucleotides, the CDR3 is TGTGCCTGTGACACCTGGGGGAAATCCGACTCCTGGGACACCCGACGGATGTTTTTC. The rearrangement joins TRDV2 to TRDJ3, with 7 bases fitting TRDD3. This CDR3 comprises 19 residues. Germline V gene data show CDR1 as GEAIGNYY and CDR2 as EKD.

This clone has a handful of counts. With only one base between it and a far larger clone, this is likely a read error. V gene TRDV2 combines with J gene TRDJ1; possible D gene TRDD3, 6 bases. Deletions cut 0 bases from V and 1 base from J, with 11 bases between. CDR3 size: 15 residues. Germline V CDR1 and CDR2: GEAIGNYY, EKD. The CDR3 reads CACDTVLGGTDKLIF. The CDR3 DNA is TGTGCCTGTGACACCGTACTGGGTGGCACCGATAAACTCATCTTT.

This clone was seen only a few times. The J gene is TRDJ1, the V gene TRDV3; TRDD3 aligns across 9 bases. CDR1 and CDR2 from the germline V gene are TVYSNPD and GDNSRS (reference sequence). With V trimmed by 4 bases and J by 0 bases, 18 bases remained unmatched. The CDR3 extends over 18 amino acids. The CDR3 reads CACLLRGMGDINTDKLIF. The CDR3 DNA follows: TGTGCCTGTCTCCTACGGGGGATGGGGGATATAAACACCGATAAACTCATCTTT.

This clone showed up just a few times. It is likely a read error: a sequence one base away is far more abundant. This specimen includes other DNA sequences encoding the same CDR3. This rearrangement joins TRDV2 to TRDJ1, with TRDD3 matching 7 bases. The V gene end was trimmed by 0 bases and the J gene end by 0 bases; junction bases not matched to a gene: 9. The CDR3 consists of 17 residues. Germline values: CDR1 GEAIGNYY, CDR2 EKD. CDR3 protein: CACDTVGGGLDTDKLIF. For the CDR3, the DNA is TGTGCCTGTGACACCGTAGGCGGGGGATTAGACACCGATAAACTCATCTTT.

This clone has just a few counts. One base separates it from a far larger clone, so it is likely a read error. The rearrangement uses TRDV3 and TRDJ1, with a possible D match to TRDD3 (6 bases). CDR3 size: 15 residues. V lost 5 bases and J lost 1, with 20 bases in between. Germline CDR1 and CDR2: TVYSNPD and GDNSRS (reference sequence). The DNA of the CDR3 is TGTGCCCAACGTCTGGGGTTCGGGCCCACCGATAAACTCATCTTT. Translated: CAQRLGFGPTDKLIF.

No V gene call was produced; the J gene was TRDJ1; the table gives TRDD3 as D, unverified against the DNA. The CDR3 is made up of 14 amino acids. CDR3 sequence (DNA): TGTAGCGGATTGGGGATCGTTAACACCGATAAACTCATCTTT. Translation: CSGLGIVNTDKLIF.

This clone appeared a few times. A clone one base away is much larger, so this may be a read error. This CDR3 is also generated by other DNA sequences in the sample. The chain combines TRDV2 with TRDJ1; TRDD3 aligns across 8 bases. Germline V gives CDR1 GEAIGNYY, CDR2 EKD. After removal of 2 bases from V and 5 bases from J, the junction contained 6 bases not matched to a gene. The CDR3 is 14 residues long. The CDR3 nucleotides are TGTGCCTGTGACAGCTGGGGGAGCACTGATAAACTCATCTTT. It translates to CACDSWGSTDKLIF.

Turning to this clone: This clone may be a read error of a much larger clone one base away. Other DNA sequences within the sample encode an identical CDR3. The chain employs TRDV1 and TRDJ1, with D tentatively TRDD3 (8 bases). CDR3 length equals 22 residues. Germline loops: CDR1 TSWWSYY, CDR2 QGS. The germline V and J ends were trimmed by 5 bases and 0 bases, with 34 bases remaining between them. The CDR3 DNA reads as TGTGCTCTTGGGCCACCGGATTTCCTACTCTGGGGGAAACCAGGACACACCGATAAACTCATCTTT. Protein: CALGPPDFLLWGKPGHTDKLIF.

On this clone: The protein TCRdb gives is from a much larger clone and does not agree with this DNA's translation at residue 3, likely a read error; the protein shown here comes from the DNA. V and J are TRDV2 and TRDJ1; 13 nucleotides align to TRDD3. Germline assignment: CDR1 GEAIGNYY and CDR2 EKD. The CDR3 is 18 amino acids. The CDR3: CARDSLVLGDTGTDKLIF. The CDR3 nucleotides read TGTGCCCGTGACTCCCTCGTACTGGGGGATACGGGCACCGATAAACTCATCTTT.

This clone has a handful of counts. A far more abundant clone sits one base away, making this likely a read error. The chain is built from TRDV1 and TRDJ2; 10 bases match TRDD3. Trimming removed 0 bases from V and 0 bases from J; junction bases left unmatched: 16. The CDR3 consists of 22 residues. CDR1 is TSWWSYY, CDR2 QGS, per germline. The CDR3 DNA follows: TGTGCTCTTGGGGAACTCTGGGACCCCTGGGGGATAGACCCCCCTTTGACAGCACAACTCTTCTTT. Encoded protein: CALGELWDPWGIDPPLTAQLFF.

This clone has more than one count but fewer than ten. TCRdb's protein, taken from a much larger clone, differs from this DNA's translation at residue 14, likely owing to a read error; the protein displayed comes from the DNA. The chain joins TRDV2 to TRDJ1; 11 positions match TRDD3. This CDR3 is 16 amino acids long. Per germline, CDR1 GEAIGNYY and CDR2 EKD. The CDR3 spells CACDLLLGDRKGKPIF. CDR3 nucleotides: TGTGCCTGTGACCTCCTACTGGGGGATAGAAAGGGTAAACCCATCTTT.

This clone was counted a few times. A read error is possible here, since a much larger clone lies one base away. This sample includes further DNA sequences coding for the same CDR3. V and J are TRDV2 and TRDJ1, with TRDD3 matching over 8 bases. Germline-derived CDR1 and CDR2 are GEAIGNYY and EKD. The CDR3 has 19 residues. The V segment lost 1 base and the J segment 0 bases; nucleotides outside the gene matches: 15. The CDR3 nucleotides are TGTGCCTGTGACACGGTCCGCACTGGGGGCGAACCATACACCGATAAACTCATCTTT. Protein sequence: CACDTVRTGGEPYTDKLIF.

Within the sample, this clone is large. This sample also contains other DNA sequences that code for the same CDR3. This chain connects TRDV2 to TRDJ1, with D perhaps matching TRDD3 (6 bases). The germline V gene has CDR1 GEAIGNYY and CDR2 EKD. The CDR3 length is 15 residues. Trimming removed 3 bases from V and 3 bases from J, with 16 bases in between. The CDR3 loop is CACDPLGDRADKLIF. The CDR3 DNA reads TGTGCCTGTGACCCACTTGGGGATCGGGCCGATAAACTCATCTTT.

On this clone: The protein that TCRdb holds for this DNA derives from a much larger clone and differs from the translated DNA at residue 7, which likely indicates a read error; the protein shown here is translated from the DNA. This chain joins TRDV2 and TRDJ1; D may be TRDD3 (6 bases). The germline CDR1 and CDR2 sequences are GEAIGNYY and EKD. This CDR3 has 18 residues. The V and J ends lost 3 bases and 0 bases respectively, with 22 bases between them. CDR3: CACDPLPGEIQYTDKLIF. As DNA, the CDR3 is TGTGCCTGTGACCCCTTACCGGGGGAGATACAGTACACCGATAAACTCATCTTT.

This clone ranks as large. The chain uses TRDV2 and TRDJ1; 7 nucleotides match TRDD3. This CDR3 is built from 15 residues. Germline V CDR1 and CDR2: GEAIGNYY, EKD. The trim removed 1 base at V and 0 bases at J, leaving 4 bases unmatched. The CDR3 loop reads CACDTVGYHTDKLIF. CDR3 DNA: TGTGCCTGTGACACGGTGGGATACCACACCGATAAACTCATCTTT.

This clone was counted only a few times. This likely stems from a read error, as it lies one base from a far larger clone. Other DNA variants within this sample encode the same CDR3. This rearrangement joins TRDV2 to TRDJ3, with 8 bases lining up with TRDD3. Germline-derived CDR1 and CDR2 are GEAIGNYY and EKD. The CDR3 consists of 20 residues. The V and J ends lost 1 base and 0 bases, in that order; junction bases with no gene match: 10. CDR3 coding DNA: TGTGCCTGTGACACAGTTGGGGGATCGTCGAGCTCCTGGGACACCCGACAGATGTTTTTC. Translating gives CACDTVGGSSSSWDTRQMFF.

By frequency in the sample, this clone is large (0.1 to 1%). This chain joins TRDV2 and TRDJ1, with 9 bases aligning to TRDD3. Germline CDR1 GEAIGNYY, CDR2 EKD. The CDR3 runs 19 residues. The V and J ends lost 3 bases and 0 bases, in that order; junction bases with no gene match: 16. CDR3 nucleotides: TGTGCCTGTGACTCCCTAACTGGGGGAGAAAAGTCGTACACCGATAAACTCATCTTT. Translated, it gives CACDSLTGGEKSYTDKLIF.

About this clone: TCRdb assigns this DNA the protein of a much larger clone, which departs from its translation at residue 12; this likely reflects a read error, and the protein shown comes from translating the DNA. The chain couples TRDV2 to TRDJ1, with 13 positions matching TRDD3. The CDR3 loop spans 18 amino acids. Trimming took 3 bases from V and 1 from J; bases not matched to a gene: 10. Looked up from germline, CDR1 is GEAIGNYY and CDR2 is EKD. The CDR3 DNA follows: TGTGCCTGTGACTCCCTCGTACTGGGGGATACGTGCACCGATAAACTCATCTTT. It translates to CACDSLVLGDTCTDKLIF.

This clone is termed medium-sized. J is TRDJ3 and V is TRDV2, with 10 bases matching TRDD3. This CDR3 is 20 amino acids long. Germline-derived CDR1 and CDR2 are GEAIGNYY and EKD. V lost 1 base and J lost 0; bases outside the gene matches: 8. CDR3 nucleotide sequence: TGTGCCTGTGACACTCTTACTGGGGGATTCACCTCCTGGGACACCCGACAGATGTTTTTC. It encodes CACDTLTGGFTSWDTRQMFF.

A few counts support this clone. J is TRDJ1 and V is TRDV2; 12 bases are shared with TRDD3. There are 17 residues in the CDR3. The V gene end was trimmed by 1 base and the J gene end by 3 bases; junction bases not matched to a gene: 8. Germline lookup yields CDR1 GEAIGNYY and CDR2 EKD. The CDR3 region is CACDTVLGDTRADKLIF. The DNA for the CDR3 is TGTGCCTGTGACACTGTTCTGGGGGATACGCGGGCCGATAAACTCATCTTT.

Comment on this clone: A far more abundant clone sits one base away, making this likely a read error. This sample also contains other DNA sequences that code for the same CDR3. This chain joins TRDV1 and TRDJ1; 12 bases fit TRDD3. Germline assignment: CDR1 TSWWSYY and CDR2 QGS. This CDR3 region has 26 residues. V was clipped by 0 bases and J by 0 bases; unmatched bases: 29. For the CDR3, the DNA is TGTGCTCTTGGGGAACTGAGTCTGGCCCCCGGAGACTGGGGGATACTCGAAGGATTACACACCGATAAACTCATCTTT. Protein: CALGELSLAPGDWGILEGLHTDKLIF.

Points on this clone: A far larger clone is one base from this, pointing to a likely read error. The same CDR3 arises from other DNA sequences in this sample as well. This rearrangement joins TRDV2 to TRDJ1; possible D gene TRDD3, 6 bases. Per the germline V gene, CDR1 is GEAIGNYY and CDR2 is EKD. V lost 3 bases and J lost 3, with 16 bases in between. The CDR3 runs 15 residues. The chain's CDR3 is CACDPLGDRADKLIF. The CDR3 DNA sequence: TGTGCCTGTGACCCGCTTGGGGATCGGGCCGATAAACTCATCTTT.

On this clone itself: A far larger clone lies a single base away; this is likely a read error. V is TRDV2 and J is TRDJ1; a weak D match, TRDD3 (5 bases). In germline, CDR1 is GEAIGNYY, CDR2 EKD. CDR3 length: 14 residues. CDR3 in amino acids: CACDTVGENFKPIF. The CDR3 region has the DNA TGTGCCTGTGACACCGTAGGGGAGAACTTTAAACCCATCTTT.